The T cell receptor (beta chain) described here comes from a study of human thymus T cells. Broader study findings: Among thymic and blood repertoires, usage of V and J genes appeared biased.

The V end was cut by 8 bases, the J end by 3 bases, with 22 bases between. CDR1 LNHDA and CDR2 SQIVND come from the germline V gene (reference sequence). This CDR3 contains 17 residues. Repertoires were generated with immunoSEQ multiplex PCR, while TCRdb's copy carries only in-frame clones and drops some. The data hold 70,000 to 75,000 clones, with roughly 96% observed a single time. The source of the thymus tissue was resections taken during corrective heart surgery. This clone was seen only once. No antigen is known for it. The source material was thymus tissue. J is TRBJ2-2 and V is TRBV19, with D tentatively TRBD1 (6 bases). This TCR came from a girl under two years old with a congenital heart defect but otherwise immunologically healthy. CDR3 coding DNA: TGTGCCAGTCGCTCCCCAGGGGCCCGAGGGGACACCGGGGAGCTGTTTTTT. Amino acid sequence: CASRSPGARGDTGELFF. The full variable domain, with the rest looked up from reference TRBV19 and TRBJ2-2, is DGGITQSPKYLFRKEGQNVTLSCEQNLNHDAMYWYRQDPGQGLRLIYYSQIVNDFQKGDIAEGYSVSREKKESFPLTVTSAQKNPTAFYLCASRSPGARGDTGELFFGEGSRLTVL.